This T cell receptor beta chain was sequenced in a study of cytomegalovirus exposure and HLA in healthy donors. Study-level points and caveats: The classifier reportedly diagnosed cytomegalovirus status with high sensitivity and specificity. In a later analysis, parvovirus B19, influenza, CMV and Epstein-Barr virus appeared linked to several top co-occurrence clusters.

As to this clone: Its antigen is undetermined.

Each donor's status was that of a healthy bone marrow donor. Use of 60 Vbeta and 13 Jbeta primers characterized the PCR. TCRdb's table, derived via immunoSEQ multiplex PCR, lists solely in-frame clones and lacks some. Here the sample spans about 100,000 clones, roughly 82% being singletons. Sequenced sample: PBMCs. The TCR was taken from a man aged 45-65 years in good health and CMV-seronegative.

The DNA of the CDR3 is TGTGCCAGCAGTGTCAGGTCTGTTTACACCGGGGAGCTGTTTTTT. Translating it yields CASSVRSVYTGELFF. The chain combines TRBV6-1 with TRBJ2-2; D is uncertain. The germline V and J ends were trimmed by 4 bases and 3 bases, with 12 bases remaining between them. The length of the CDR3 is 15 residues. Germline loops: CDR1 MNHNS, CDR2 SASEGT.